What follows is one TCR beta chain and its context. Original processing notes: Amplification of reference gene primers provided the estimated nucleated cell counts. TCRdb's copy holds only in-frame clones and misses some; the assay was immunoSEQ multiplex PCR. V and J calls and clone size follow that table, whereas D and trimming were derived from the DNA. This table holds 89,000 or so clones, 85% found once. The V and J ends lost 0 bases and 8 bases, in that order; junction bases with no gene match: 11. The V gene's germline CDR1 is SGHRS and CDR2 YFSETQ. The CDR3 is 19 amino acids. The entry originates in a study of blood T cell repertoires in COVID-19. Turning to the study itself: Some COVID-19 samples were acute and others convalescent; all came from the United States, Italy and Spain. Sample material is recorded as cDNA or gDNA derived from T cells, B-cell-depleted T cells, or PBMCs.

J is TRBJ2-1 and V is TRBV5-1, with 16 positions matching TRBD2. This clonotype was sampled from a man aged 80 or over with acute or convalescent COVID-19. The sequenced sample consisted of peripheral blood. CDR3 residues: CASSLVSTGTSGRAYEQFF. The CDR3 DNA follows: TGCGCCAGCAGCTTGGTATCCACCGGGACTAGCGGGAGGGCCTATGAGCAGTTCTTC.